Below, 24 T cell receptor beta chains from the same sample are listed, as sequenced in a study of T cells after yellow fever vaccination. TCRdb used MiXCR to reprocess the 5' RACE reads, holding one entry per CDR3 protein. The sample lists some 220,000 distinct CDR3 sequences; approximately 3% were seen once. Sample: CD4+ T cells sorted from PBMCs, taken 10 days after the yellow fever booster vaccination. Receptors originate from a man younger than 35 who received the YFV17D yellow fever vaccine.

The V gene is TRBV5-1, the J gene TRBJ2-6; the match to TRBD1 covers 9 bases. CDR1 is SGHRS and CDR2 is YFSETQ in the germline V gene. Losses at the gene ends were 0 bases for V and 3 bases for J; bases not matched to a gene: 4. This CDR3 spans 17 amino acids. The CDR3 DNA follows: TGCGCCAGCAGCTTGGAGGACAGGGGTGGTGGGGCCAACGTCCTGACTTTC. This codes for CASSLEDRGGGANVLTF.

The chain recombines TRBV6-2 or TRBV6-3 with TRBJ1-5, with TRBD1 matching over 7 bases. CDR3 length equals 17 residues. The junction had 17 bases not matched to a gene; V was cut back by 2 bases and J by 10 bases. The germline V gene has CDR1 MNHEY and CDR2 SVGEGT. This CDR3 reads CASSYGTGAVFISPQHF. CDR3 DNA: TGTGCCAGCAGTTACGGTACAGGGGCAGTATTCATCAGCCCCCAGCATTTT.

This clonotype was counted only a few times. The V gene is TRBV12-3 or TRBV12-4, the J gene TRBJ1-3, with 9 nucleotides matching TRBD1. After removal of 6 bases from V and 7 bases from J, the junction contained 7 bases not matched to a gene. The CDR3 totals 14 residues. In DNA form, the CDR3 reads TGTGCCAGCAGCAAACAGGGGGCGGTCAACACCATATATTTT. It specifies CASSKQGAVNTIYF.

This clonotype showed up many times. This sequence joins TRBV5-1 and TRBJ1-1; D is possibly TRBD1 (5 bases). Germline CDR1 SGHRS, CDR2 YFSETQ. Trimming took off 2 bases at V and 0 bases at J, with 8 bases between the two ends. The length of the CDR3 is 14 residues. The CDR3 DNA reads TGCGCCAGCAGCTTTGACAGCATGAACACTGAAGCTTTCTTT. The encoded protein is CASSFDSMNTEAFF.

This clonotype was observed at least ten times. The chain links TRBV12-3 or TRBV12-4 to TRBJ2-3; 9 positions match TRBD2. Trimming took 4 bases from V and 5 from J; bases not matched to a gene: 7. There are 15 residues in the CDR3. DNA of the CDR3: TGTGCCAGCAGTTCGGCTAGCGGGGTGGTAGATACGCAGTATTTT. Translated, it gives CASSSASGVVDTQYF.

There are a few counts of this clonotype. The rearrangement joins TRBV10-3 to TRBJ2-1; 9 positions match TRBD1. CDR1 is ENHRY, CDR2 SYGVKD, per germline. After removal of 8 bases from V and 8 bases from J, the junction contained 4 bases not matched to a gene. The CDR3 has 12 amino acids. CDR3 sequence reads: CAIGTGTHEQFF. The CDR3, as DNA: TGTGCCATCGGGACAGGGACGCATGAGCAGTTCTTC.

The chain uses TRBV7-2 and TRBJ1-1; D is possibly TRBD1 (5 bases). Germline V gene data show CDR1 as SGHTA and CDR2 as FQGNSA. The CDR3 runs to 14 residues. Trimming stripped 5 bases from V and 4 bases from J, with 14 bases between. The CDR3 DNA is TGTGCCAGCAGCCTCCTCGGGGGACGCACTGAAGCTTTCTTT. This translates into CASSLLGGRTEAFF. The variable domain in full, with the rest retrieved from reference TRBV7-2 and TRBJ1-1, is GAGVSQSPSNKVTEKGKDVELRCDPISGHTALYWYRQSLGQGLEFLIYFQGNSAPDKSGLPSDRFSAERTGGSVSTLTIQRTQQEDSAVYLCASSLLGGRTEAFFGQGTRLTVV.

This clonotype was seen repeatedly, ten times or more. This rearrangement joins TRBV5-1 to TRBJ2-3; no definite D call. This CDR3 comprises 15 residues. Germline CDR1 is SGHRS and CDR2 is YFSETQ. V was clipped by 3 bases and J by 3 bases, with 14 bases between them. In DNA form, the CDR3 reads TGCGCCAGCAGCTCTACTACTTCTGGGACAGATACGCAGTATTTT. Encoded protein: CASSSTTSGTDTQYF. Supplemented by reference TRBV5-1 and TRBJ2-3, the full variable domain reads KAGVTQTPRYLIKTRGQQVTLSCSPISGHRSVSWYQQTPGQGLQFLFEYFSETQRNKGNFPGRFSGRQFSNSRSEMNVSTLELGDSALYLCASSSTTSGTDTQYFGPGTRLTVL.

This clonotype was seen many times. V usage is TRBV24-1 and J usage is TRBJ1-2; D unclear. Germline-derived CDR1 and CDR2 are KGHDR and SFDVKD. This CDR3 spans 13 amino acids. The germline V and J ends were trimmed by 4 bases and 0 bases, with 5 bases remaining between them. The CDR3 sequence: CATSEGSNYGYTF. The CDR3 DNA reads as TGTGCCACCAGTGAAGGGTCTAACTATGGCTACACCTTC.

This clonotype was counted at least ten times. This sequence joins TRBV6-5 and TRBJ1-2; possible D gene TRBD1, 6 bases. CDR3 length: 13 residues. Trimming took off 7 bases at V and 8 bases at J, with 17 bases between the two ends. Germline CDR1 reads MNHEY; CDR2 reads SVGAGI. The chain's CDR3 is CASTPGVLQGYTF. Written as DNA, the CDR3 is TGTGCCAGCACCCCAGGGGTTTTGCAAGGCTACACCTTC.

The J gene is TRBJ1-6, the V gene TRBV25-1, with no clear D. The CDR3 sequence is 11 residues long. V was pared by 4 bases and J by 10 bases, with 5 bases between. The germline CDR1 and CDR2 sequences are MGHDK and SYGVNS. CDR3 protein: CASSAGSPLHF. The CDR3 DNA sequence: TGTGCCAGCAGTGCTGGATCACCCCTCCACTTT.

The sample holds many counts of this clonotype. CDR3 in DNA: TGTGCCAGCAGCTTCACAGCGGGGGCTCTGGAGACCCAGTACTTC. This encodes CASSFTAGALETQYF. The J gene is TRBJ2-5, the V gene TRBV5-4; 8 nucleotides line up with TRBD2. The CDR3 has 15 residues. Germline trimming cut 2 bases from V and 5 bases from J; bases unmatched to any gene: 8. Germline CDR1 and CDR2: SGHNT and YYREEE (reference sequence).

V gene TRBV5-1 combines with J gene TRBJ2-1; 8 bases are a match to TRBD1. There are 15 residues in the CDR3. CDR1 and CDR2 from the germline V gene are SGHRS and YFSETQ. The J segment lost 2 bases and the V segment lost 0 bases, leaving 1 base of the junction unmatched. The CDR3 DNA sequence: TGCGCCAGCAGCTTGGCGACAGGGGCCTACAATGAGCAGTTCTTC. Translated: CASSLATGAYNEQFF. The full variable domain, its missing parts supplied by reference TRBV5-1 and TRBJ2-1, is KAGVTQTPRYLIKTRGQQVTLSCSPISGHRSVSWYQQTPGQGLQFLFEYFSETQRNKGNFPGRFSGRQFSNSRSEMNVSTLELGDSALYLCASSLATGAYNEQFFGPGTRLTVL.

This clonotype was counted many times. The chain recombines TRBV11-2 with TRBJ2-2; tentative D call: TRBD2 (6 bases). CDR3 length: 16 residues. The V gene lost 1 base and the J gene lost 5 bases, with 14 bases spanning the gap. CDR1 and CDR2 from the germline V gene are SGHAT and FQNNGV. For the CDR3, the DNA is TGTGCCAGCAGCTTAGGAAGGGGTAGCGGTACCGGGGAGCTGTTTTTT. Its protein product is CASSLGRGSGTGELFF.

The CDR3 is CATSRSGGDKYNEQFF. The CDR3 nucleotides are TGTGCCACCAGTCGTAGCGGGGGGGATAAGTACAATGAGCAGTTCTTC. The gene calls are TRBV24-1 and TRBJ2-1; 11 positions match TRBD2. Germline lookup yields CDR1 KGHDR and CDR2 SFDVKD. V dropped 6 bases and J dropped 4; count of bases not matched to a gene: 7. The CDR3 sequence is 16 residues long.

The chain couples TRBV10-1 to TRBJ2-3; D gene unclear. The V and J ends lost 2 bases and 2 bases respectively, with 5 bases between them. The germline V gene has CDR1 WNHNN and CDR2 SYGVQD (reference sequence). The CDR3 consists of 13 residues. The CDR3 sequence is CASSELTTDTQYF. The CDR3 DNA reads as TGCGCCAGCAGTGAGCTCACCACAGATACGCAGTATTTT.

The chain carries TRBV5-1 and TRBJ1-1; D possibly corresponds to TRBD1 (6 bases). The CDR3 has 16 residues. V was cut by 1 base and J by 0 bases, with 13 bases left in between. Germline-derived CDR1 and CDR2 are SGHRS and YFSETQ. CDR3 sequence reads: CASSLTGKGMNTEAFF. CDR3 nucleotide sequence: TGCGCCAGCAGCTTGACAGGGAAGGGAATGAACACTGAAGCTTTCTTT.

This clonotype has ten or more counts. J is TRBJ1-2 and V is TRBV20-1; D ambiguous. V gave up 3 bases and J gave up 2 bases, with 7 bases separating them. Germline V CDR1 and CDR2: DFQATT, SNEGSKA (reference sequence). The CDR3 consists of 12 residues. CDR3 bases: TGCAGTGCTAGGCTACAGAACTATGGCTACACCTTC. Translation: CSARLQNYGYTF.

The V call is TRBV19, the J call TRBJ1-1; tentatively, D is TRBD1 (5 bases). CDR1 and CDR2 from the germline V gene are LNHDA and SQIVND (reference sequence). V was clipped by 6 bases and J by 6 bases, with 20 bases between them. The CDR3 consists of 15 residues. As DNA, the CDR3 is TGTGCCAGTAGGGGGGGATTAGGCCGAACCGCTGAAGCTTTCTTT. Translated, it gives CASRGGLGRTAEAFF.

This clonotype showed up many times. The chain combines TRBV20-1 with TRBJ1-5, with D perhaps TRBD1 (5 bases). The CDR3 extends over 13 amino acids. Per the germline V gene, CDR1 is DFQATT and CDR2 is SNEGSKA (reference sequence). Trimming took off 7 bases at V and 2 bases at J, with 12 bases between the two ends. The CDR3 DNA is TGCAGTGGAAGCGGGGACGGCAATCAGCCCCAGCATTTT. Protein sequence: CSGSGDGNQPQHF.

The V gene is TRBV4-2, the J gene TRBJ2-3, with D perhaps TRBD1 or TRBD2 (5 bases each). The CDR3 has 14 residues. Germline CDR1 is LGHNA and CDR2 is YNFKEQ. V was trimmed by 0 bases and J by 8 bases, leaving 12 bases between them. In DNA form, the CDR3 reads TGTGCCAGCAGCCAAGATGGGGGAAAGGGTACGCAGTATTTT. This codes for CASSQDGGKGTQYF.

The sample holds many counts of this clonotype. The chain combines TRBV19 with TRBJ2-5, with D uncertain. Germline CDR1 LNHDA, CDR2 SQIVND (reference sequence). The ends were cut back, 8 bases at V and 5 bases at J, with 12 bases in the middle. The CDR3 is 12 residues long. CDR3 amino acids: CASGVARETQYF. CDR3 sequence (DNA): TGTGCCAGTGGTGTAGCTCGGGAGACCCAGTACTTC.

V usage is TRBV5-1 and J usage is TRBJ1-1; D is uncertain. V was shortened by 4 bases and J by 0 bases, with 7 bases between the two germline ends. The CDR3 has 13 amino acids. The germline V gene has CDR1 SGHRS and CDR2 YFSETQ. The CDR3 nucleotides read TGCGCCAGCAGCGCAGAAATGAACACTGAAGCTTTCTTT. Its protein product is CASSAEMNTEAFF.

A few counts support this clonotype. The DNA of the CDR3 is TGTGCCAGCAGTTACGGAGGTGTCGTGGATACGCAGTATTTT. Translated, it gives CASSYGGVVDTQYF. V and J are TRBV6-2 or TRBV6-3 and TRBJ2-3, with D maybe TRBD2 (5 bases). The germline V gene encodes CDR1 MNHEY and CDR2 SVGEGT. The CDR3 has 14 amino acids. The germline V and J ends were trimmed by 2 bases and 6 bases, with 12 bases remaining between them.